This is a list of T cell receptor beta chains from one sample in a study of cytomegalovirus exposure and HLA in healthy donors. TCRdb's table, derived via immunoSEQ multiplex PCR, lists solely in-frame clones and lacks some. The sample lists about 240,000 clones; about 86% were seen once. The sequenced sample was PBMCs. Every receptor here comes from a man in his late teens or twenties in good health and CMV-seronegative. CDR3s include the opening cysteine and the closing phenylalanine or tryptophan. A D gene is named only where the DNA matches it firmly. Clone sizes are given selectively: once, few, many, or a class where the clone is expanded.

CDR3 DNA | CDR3 protein | J gene | clone size | D gene | V gene
TGTGCCACCTGGCACACTGAAGCTTTCTTT | CATWHTEAFF | TRBJ1-1 | - | - | TRBV6-1
TGTGCCTGGGGGGCCCTGGGACTAGCAACCGGGGAGCTGTTTTTT | CAWGALGLATGELFF | TRBJ2-2 | - | TRBD2 | TRBV30
TGTGCAAGTCGCTTAGCAAGCAGGGGCCCCTACAATGAGCAGTTCTTC | CASRLASRGPYNEQFF | TRBJ2-1 | - | - | TRBV12-2
TGCGCCAGCAGCCAAGGGACAGGAGGACGTGGCTACACCTTC | CASSQGTGGRGYTF | TRBJ1-2 | few | TRBD1 | TRBV5-1
TGTGCCAGCAGTGGACGACTAGCGGGGGGGCTTGAGCAGTTCTTC | CASSGRLAGGLEQFF | TRBJ2-1 | - | TRBD2 | TRBV6-1
TGTGCCAGCAGCTTAGGACAGGGGGCCAGTGGAAACACCATATATTTT | CASSLGQGASGNTIYF | TRBJ1-3 | - | TRBD1 | TRBV11-3
TGTGCCAGTAGTGCGGCTAGCGGGAGTTACGAGCAGTACTTC | CASSAASGSYEQYF | TRBJ2-7 | - | TRBD2 | TRBV19
TGCGCCAGCAGGCTAGGATTTGAGGAGGATGAGCAGTTCTTC | CASRLGFEEDEQFF | TRBJ2-1 | - | - | TRBV5-1
TGTGCCAGCAGCTTGGTGTCCATAGAGGGTGAGCAGTTCTTC | CASSLVSIEGEQFF | TRBJ2-1 | - | - | TRBV7-6
TGTGCCAGCAGCACTCGACAGGGCTATAATTCACCCCTCCACTTT | CASSTRQGYNSPLHF | TRBJ1-6 | - | TRBD1 | TRBV9
TGTGCCAGCAGCTCCCTTCAAGGGGATCGCAATCAGCCCCAGCATTTT | CASSSLQGDRNQPQHF | TRBJ1-5 | - | - | TRBV11-2
TGTGCCAGCAGCTCCGGTTCAGGGGGCGTCGAGACCCAGTACTTC | CASSSGSGGVETQYF | TRBJ2-5 | - | TRBD1 | TRBV7-6
TGTGCCATCAGACCAGGGGAATCCTATAATTCACCCCTCCACTTT | CAIRPGESYNSPLHF | TRBJ1-6 | - | - | TRBV10-3
TGTGCCAGCAGCCCAGGGTCGTCCGGATCCTACAATGAGCAGTTCTTC | CASSPGSSGSYNEQFF | TRBJ2-1 | - | - | TRBV14
TGTGCCAGCACCATGCAGGGCAGGGCGGAGACCCAGTACTTC | CASTMQGRAETQYF | TRBJ2-5 | - | - | TRBV2
TGCGCCAGCAGCCAAGGGTCCCAAACAAGGGGGGAGCAGTACTTC | CASSQGSQTRGEQYF | TRBJ2-7 | once | - | TRBV7-2
TGTGCCAGCAGCGACGCCAGGGGAGAGGATACGCAGTATTTT | CASSDARGEDTQYF | TRBJ2-3 | - | - | TRBV9
TGTGCCAGCAGCTTAGCGACACTGAACACCGGGGAGCTGTTTTTT | CASSLATLNTGELFF | TRBJ2-2 | - | - | TRBV7-6